Each of the 10 T cell receptor beta chains below was sequenced from the same sample in a study of OX40 agonist ivuxolimab in advanced cancers. Libraries were prepared by immunoSEQ multiplex PCR; TCRdb keeps only in-frame clonotypes and omits some of them. The table records 76,000 or so clones, roughly 85% of them present only once. The sequencing here drew on CD4+ or CD8+ T cells sorted from blood, taken in a trial of the OX40 agonist ivuxolimab. All receptors derive from an adult with an advanced solid tumor such as melanoma, head and neck, liver or kidney cancer.

The sample holds a few counts of this clone. The chain uses TRBV13 and TRBJ2-7, with D perhaps matching TRBD1 (5 bases). The length of the CDR3 is 15 residues. Trimming took 3 bases from V and 5 from J, leaving 17 bases between them. Per germline, CDR1 PRHDT and CDR2 FYEKMQ (reference sequence). CDR3 region: CASSLSSRATDEQYF. The DNA for the CDR3 is TGTGCCAGCAGCTTGAGTAGCAGGGCGACTGACGAGCAGTACTTC.

The rearrangement uses TRBV6-5 and TRBJ2-3; the match to TRBD1 covers 8 bases. The CDR3 covers 14 residues. Germline trimming cut 6 bases from V and 5 bases from J; bases unmatched to any gene: 7. The germline V gene has CDR1 MNHEY and CDR2 SVGAGI. DNA of the CDR3: TGTGCCAGCAGCTCCGGACAGGGTAAAGATACGCAGTATTTT. It translates to CASSSGQGKDTQYF.

The rearrangement uses TRBV6-1 and TRBJ2-1, with TRBD1 identical over 11 bases. CDR3 length: 15 residues. Germline V CDR1 and CDR2: MNHNS, SASEGT. The V gene end was trimmed by 11 bases and the J gene end by 7 bases; junction bases not matched to a gene: 13. The CDR3 DNA is TGTGCCGGCTCCGGACAGGGGGCGATTAGAAATGAGCAGTTCTTC. This codes for CAGSGQGAIRNEQFF.

The chain links TRBV19 to TRBJ2-2, with TRBD2 as a possible D gene (7 bases). Germline V gene sequence: CDR1 LNHDA, CDR2 SQIVND (reference sequence). The CDR3 has 18 residues. V gave up 3 bases and J gave up 1 base, with 18 bases separating them. Here the CDR3 reads CASSMLAGASWNTGELFF. CDR3 in DNA: TGTGCCAGTAGTATGCTCGCGGGGGCCTCCTGGAACACCGGGGAGCTGTTTTTT. Full variable domain (rest looked up from reference TRBV19 and TRBJ2-2): DGGITQSPKYLFRKEGQNVTLSCEQNLNHDAMYWYRQDPGQGLRLIYYSQIVNDFQKGDIAEGYSVSREKKESFPLTVTSAQKNPTAFYLCASSMLAGASWNTGELFFGEGSRLTVL.

The chain is built from TRBV11-1 and TRBJ2-7; D may be TRBD1 (5 bases). Germline CDR1 and CDR2: SGHAT and FQDESV (reference sequence). The CDR3 covers 15 residues. Deletions cut 5 bases from V and 0 bases from J, with 14 bases between. The chain's CDR3 is CASSPQGGASYEQYF. The DNA of the CDR3 is TGTGCCAGCAGCCCCCAGGGCGGAGCCTCCTACGAGCAGTACTTC.

This clone was seen just once. This chain uses TRBV10-3 with TRBJ1-4; D is undetermined. Germline CDR1 is ENHRY and CDR2 is SYGVKD. The V end was cut by 5 bases, the J end by 5 bases, with 15 bases between. The CDR3 covers 15 residues. The chain's CDR3 is CAISNNPRTNEKLFF. CDR3 nucleotides: TGTGCCATCAGTAACAACCCTCGGACCAATGAAAAACTGTTTTTT.

The chain has TRBV2 and TRBJ2-2, with TRBD1 matching 7 bases. In germline, CDR1 is SNHLY, CDR2 FYNNEI. J lost 9 bases, V lost 1 base, and 8 bases had no gene match. The CDR3 is 15 amino acids. DNA of the CDR3: TGTGCCAGCAGTGAAGGAGGGGGCGCTTCCCGGGAGCTGTTTTTT. It codes for CASSEGGGASRELFF.

The rearrangement links TRBV7-2 to TRBJ2-6; 9 positions match TRBD1. Germline V gives CDR1 SGHTA, CDR2 FQGNSA. The CDR3 has 17 residues. The junction had 1 base not matched to a gene; V was cut back by 0 bases and J by 1 base. DNA of the CDR3: TGTGCCAGCAGCTTAGCTGGACAGGGGTCTGGGGCCAACGTCCTGACTTTC. It codes for CASSLAGQGSGANVLTF.

The chain is built from TRBV18 and TRBJ2-1; 8 nucleotides line up with TRBD2. CDR1 is KGHSH and CDR2 is LQKENI in the germline V gene. The V and J ends lost 2 bases and 5 bases, in that order; junction bases with no gene match: 11. The CDR3 extends over 17 amino acids. As DNA, the CDR3 is TGTGCCAGCTCACCAACGTTCGGGGGGGCCGGGGACAATGAGCAGTTCTTC. It is translated as CASSPTFGGAGDNEQFF.

V usage is TRBV2 and J usage is TRBJ1-5; 7 nucleotides match TRBD1. The CDR3 is 15 residues long. V was pared by 4 bases and J by 4 bases, with 7 bases of the junction left unmatched. Germline lookup yields CDR1 SNHLY and CDR2 FYNNEI. The CDR3 DNA follows: TGTGCCAGCAGTGTTCAGGGGGGGTATAATCAGCCCCAGCATTTT. Protein product: CASSVQGGYNQPQHF. The full variable domain, completed using reference TRBV2 and TRBJ1-5, is EPEVTQTPSHQVTQMGQEVILRCVPISNHLYFYWYRQILGQKVEFLVSFYNNEISEKSEIFDDQFSVERPDGSNFTLKIRSTKLEDSAMYFCASSVQGGYNQPQHFGDGTRLSIL.